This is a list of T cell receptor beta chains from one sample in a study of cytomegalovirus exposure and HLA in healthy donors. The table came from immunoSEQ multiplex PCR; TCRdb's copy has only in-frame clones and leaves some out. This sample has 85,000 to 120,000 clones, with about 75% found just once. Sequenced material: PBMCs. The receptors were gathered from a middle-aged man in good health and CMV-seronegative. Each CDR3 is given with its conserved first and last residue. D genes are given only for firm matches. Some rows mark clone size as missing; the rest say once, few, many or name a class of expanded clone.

DNA: TGTGCCAGCAGCTTAGTATCAGGAGGGCACACTGAAGCTTTCTTT
CDR3: CASSLVSGGHTEAFF
size: once
D: NA
V: TRBV11-2
J: TRBJ1-1

DNA: TGTGCCAGCAGCTCTGGCAGGCGCCTTGGTGGCAATCAGCCCCAGCATTTT
CDR3: CASSSGRRLGGNQPQHF
size: NA
D: NA
V: TRBV5-6
J: TRBJ1-5

DNA: TGTGCCAGCAGTTCCCCCCCACAGGGCACAGATACGCAGTATTTT
CDR3: CASSSPPQGTDTQYF
size: NA
D: NA
V: TRBV28
J: TRBJ2-3

DNA: TGTGCCAGCAGCGACCCGGGGGGGCGGGGGGCCAACGTCCTGACTTTC
CDR3: CASSDPGGRGANVLTF
size: few
D: TRBD2
V: TRBV7-6
J: TRBJ2-6

DNA: TGTGCCAGCAGCTCTCAGGGGGCCTTGAACACTGAAGCTTTCTTT
CDR3: CASSSQGALNTEAFF
size: few
D: TRBD1
V: TRBV7-8
J: TRBJ1-1

DNA: TGTGCCAGCAGCAACCCCGGGACTAGCGGGGGGTACACAGATACGCAGTATTTT
CDR3: CASSNPGTSGGYTDTQYF
size: NA
D: NA
V: TRBV21-1
J: TRBJ2-3

DNA: TGTGCCAGCAGTTCTTGGTCGGGGAGCACAGATACGCAGTATTTT
CDR3: CASSSWSGSTDTQYF
size: NA
D: NA
V: TRBV6-5
J: TRBJ2-3

DNA: TGTGCCAGCAGTTTCTTGGGACAGGGACGCGAAAAACTGTTTTTT
CDR3: CASSFLGQGREKLFF
size: NA
D: TRBD1
V: TRBV27
J: TRBJ1-4

DNA: TGTGCCAGCAGCCTAAGACAGACAGATACGCAGTATTTT
CDR3: CASSLRQTDTQYF
size: NA
D: NA
V: TRBV2
J: TRBJ2-3

DNA: TGTGCCAGCAGTGAGCTGGACAGGGAGGACGATACGCAGTATTTT
CDR3: CASSELDREDDTQYF
size: few
D: TRBD1
V: TRBV25-1
J: TRBJ2-3

DNA: TGTGCCAGTAGTACCTCCCCCGGGAGCAATCAGCCCCAGCATTTT
CDR3: CASSTSPGSNQPQHF
size: NA
D: NA
V: TRBV19
J: TRBJ1-5

DNA: TGTGCCAGCAGCTCCTGGGGACAGAGCTACGAGCAGTACTTC
CDR3: CASSSWGQSYEQYF
size: NA
D: TRBD1
V: TRBV13
J: TRBJ2-7

DNA: TGTGCCAGCAGCCGCTCGGCGGGGTTCTCAAATGAGCAGTTCTTC
CDR3: CASSRSAGFSNEQFF
size: once
D: NA
V: TRBV5-4
J: TRBJ2-1

DNA: TGCGCCAGCAGCCCAACGACAGGGCAAAGCGACACTGAAGCTTTCTTT
CDR3: CASSPTTGQSDTEAFF
size: NA
D: TRBD1
V: TRBV5-1
J: TRBJ1-1

DNA: TGTGCCAGTAGTATGCGTAATGAAAAACTGTTTTTT
CDR3: CASSMRNEKLFF
size: NA
D: NA
V: TRBV19
J: TRBJ1-4

DNA: TGCGCCAGCAGCTATCAGGGGCAGTCAACTGGAAACACCATATATTTT
CDR3: CASSYQGQSTGNTIYF
size: once
D: NA
V: TRBV5-1
J: TRBJ1-3

DNA: TGTGCCATCAGCAGGGGACCCGGGACCGGGGAGCTGTTTTTT
CDR3: CAISRGPGTGELFF
size: NA
D: NA
V: TRBV10-3
J: TRBJ2-2

DNA: TGTGCCAGCATATCGGGGCGGGGGGGTGAAGATACGCAGTATTTT
CDR3: CASISGRGGEDTQYF
size: NA
D: TRBD2
V: TRBV6-1
J: TRBJ2-3

DNA: TGTGCCTGGCCGCCGCCTTCCCGTCCGGGACATAACCCGGAGACCCAGTACTTC
CDR3: CAWPPPSRPGHNPETQYF
size: NA
D: NA
V: TRBV30
J: TRBJ2-5

DNA: TGTGCCAGCAGCGTAACAGGGGGGGGAACTGAAGCTTTCTTT
CDR3: CASSVTGGGTEAFF
size: once
D: TRBD1
V: TRBV7-3
J: TRBJ1-1

DNA: TGTGCCAGCAGTTTCCGAGGAAACTCTGGAAACACCATATATTTT
CDR3: CASSFRGNSGNTIYF
size: NA
D: NA
V: TRBV27
J: TRBJ1-3

DNA: TGTGCCAGCAGCTTTCTCGAGGACAGGGTTTATGGCTACACCTTC
CDR3: CASSFLEDRVYGYTF
size: few
D: TRBD1
V: TRBV7-9
J: TRBJ1-2

DNA: TGCGCCAGCGGCATCACAGCCACAGATACGCAGTATTTT
CDR3: CASGITATDTQYF
size: NA
D: NA
V: TRBV4-1
J: TRBJ2-3

DNA: TGTGCCAGTAGTATAGGCGGGGAGGTAAAACAGTTCTTC
CDR3: CASSIGGEVKQFF
size: NA
D: NA
V: TRBV19
J: TRBJ2-1

DNA: TGCGCCAGCAGCCAAGATCTTGACAGGGGATCACCCCTCCACTTT
CDR3: CASSQDLDRGSPLHF
size: NA
D: TRBD1
V: TRBV4-1
J: TRBJ1-6

DNA: TGTGCCAGCAGCTTACTGGGGACAGGGGTTTACGAGCAGTACTTC
CDR3: CASSLLGTGVYEQYF
size: NA
D: TRBD1
V: TRBV6-5
J: TRBJ2-7

DNA: TGTGCCAGCAGTCGGTTTCAGGGATATAATTCACCCCTCCACTTT
CDR3: CASSRFQGYNSPLHF
size: NA
D: NA
V: TRBV5-6
J: TRBJ1-6

DNA: TGTGCCAGCAGTTACTCAGGGGGGGCCACTGAAGCTTTCTTT
CDR3: CASSYSGGATEAFF
size: NA
D: NA
V: TRBV6-5
J: TRBJ1-1

DNA: TGCAGCGTTGAAGTCCGACAGGGGCCTGACGGGGAGCTGTTTTTT
CDR3: CSVEVRQGPDGELFF
size: NA
D: TRBD1
V: TRBV29-1
J: TRBJ2-2

DNA: TGCGCCAGCAGCCAAGGCGGGGGGATTGGCGGGGAGCTGTTTTTT
CDR3: CASSQGGGIGGELFF
size: few
D: TRBD2
V: TRBV4-1
J: TRBJ2-2

DNA: TGTGCCAGCAGCGTTATAACAGGGTACACAGATACGCAGTATTTT
CDR3: CASSVITGYTDTQYF
size: NA
D: NA
V: TRBV9
J: TRBJ2-3

DNA: TGTGCCAGCAGCTTAGTACAGGGCGAGCAGTACTTC
CDR3: CASSLVQGEQYF
size: NA
D: NA
V: TRBV7-9
J: TRBJ2-7

DNA: TGTGCCAGCGCTGGGACATCCGGTAATTTCTCACCCCTCCACTTT
CDR3: CASAGTSGNFSPLHF
size: few
D: NA
V: TRBV2
J: TRBJ1-6

DNA: TGTGCCAGCACCCAGCGGGACTCCTACGAGCAGTACTTC
CDR3: CASTQRDSYEQYF
size: NA
D: TRBD2
V: TRBV7-2
J: TRBJ2-7

DNA: TGCGCCAGCAGCCAAGGGACTTGGCGGGGGCGACAAGAGACCCAGTACTTC
CDR3: CASSQGTWRGRQETQYF
size: NA
D: NA
V: TRBV4-1
J: TRBJ2-5

DNA: TGTGCCAGCAGTGAACTGACAGGGGCCATCAATGAGCAGTTCTTC
CDR3: CASSELTGAINEQFF
size: few
D: TRBD1
V: TRBV6-1
J: TRBJ2-1

DNA: TGTGCCAGCAGCTGGACAGGGGGCGCAGATACGCAGTATTTT
CDR3: CASSWTGGADTQYF
size: NA
D: TRBD1
V: TRBV5-5
J: TRBJ2-3

DNA: TGTGCCAGCAGCTTCGGAGAGACCCAGTACTTC
CDR3: CASSFGETQYF
size: once
D: NA
V: TRBV7-2
J: TRBJ2-5

DNA: TGCGCCAGCAGCCCAAGACAGGGGGCGCGGGAGACCCAGTACTTC
CDR3: CASSPRQGARETQYF
size: NA
D: TRBD1
V: TRBV5-1
J: TRBJ2-5

DNA: TGTGCCAGTAGTACGACAGTAGCCAAAAACATTCAGTACTTC
CDR3: CASSTTVAKNIQYF
size: NA
D: NA
V: TRBV19
J: TRBJ2-4

DNA: TGTGCCAGCAGGGCAACAGGGCCTGTCACTGAAGCTTTCTTT
CDR3: CASRATGPVTEAFF
size: NA
D: NA
V: TRBV6-5
J: TRBJ1-1

DNA: TGCGCCAGCAGCTTGGTACTAGCGGGGGCCCCTGAGCAGTTCTTC
CDR3: CASSLVLAGAPEQFF
size: NA
D: TRBD2
V: TRBV5-1
J: TRBJ2-1

DNA: TGTGCCAGCAGCCCCTTGTTGCGTACAGGGAGCTCTGGGGCCAACGTCCTGACTTTC
CDR3: CASSPLLRTGSSGANVLTF
size: few
D: NA
V: TRBV7-9
J: TRBJ2-6

DNA: TGTGCCAGCGGGGGGGGAACAGGCGGACAGCCCCAGCATTTT
CDR3: CASGGGTGGQPQHF
size: NA
D: NA
V: TRBV2
J: TRBJ1-5

DNA: TGCGCCAGCAGCTTGGCCGGGACAGGGACAGATACGCAGTATTTT
CDR3: CASSLAGTGTDTQYF
size: NA
D: TRBD1
V: TRBV5-1
J: TRBJ2-3

DNA: TGTGCCAGCAGACTGGGGACAGCCAACACAGATACGCAGTATTTT
CDR3: CASRLGTANTDTQYF
size: NA
D: TRBD1
V: TRBV7-8
J: TRBJ2-3

DNA: TGTGCCAGTAGTCCGATCCGGGAACGACAATCACCCCTCCACTTT
CDR3: CASSPIRERQSPLHF
size: NA
D: NA
V: TRBV19
J: TRBJ1-6

DNA: TGTGCCAGCTCACTCAACAGGGGGGACAATCAGCCCCAGCATTTT
CDR3: CASSLNRGDNQPQHF
size: once
D: TRBD1
V: TRBV18
J: TRBJ1-5

DNA: TGTGCCAGCAGCGCTGAGGGGGGGCTTGGAAACACCATATATTTT
CDR3: CASSAEGGLGNTIYF
size: NA
D: NA
V: TRBV9
J: TRBJ1-3

DNA: TGCGCCAGCAGCCAACAGACAGGGGATGAGCAGTTCTTC
CDR3: CASSQQTGDEQFF
size: few
D: TRBD1
V: TRBV5-1
J: TRBJ2-1

DNA: TGCGCCAGCAGCGTCGACAGGGGGCTCACTGAAGCTTTCTTT
CDR3: CASSVDRGLTEAFF
size: NA
D: TRBD1
V: TRBV5-1
J: TRBJ1-1

DNA: TGTGCCAGCAGCTTCATGGCGGGACCGAGCATAGATACGCAGTATTTT
CDR3: CASSFMAGPSIDTQYF
size: NA
D: NA
V: TRBV5-6
J: TRBJ2-3

DNA: TGTGCCAGCAGTGAAGCGGTGGCAGGGCGCCCACCCCTCCACTTT
CDR3: CASSEAVAGRPPLHF
size: NA
D: NA
V: TRBV2
J: TRBJ1-6

DNA: TGTGCCAGTAGTGCCTCTAATTCATCCCTCCACTTT
CDR3: CASSASNSSLHF
size: NA
D: NA
V: TRBV19
J: TRBJ1-6

DNA: TGTGCCAGCCGTGGGGGGCTGTCCACAGATACGCAGTATTTT
CDR3: CASRGGLSTDTQYF
size: NA
D: NA
V: TRBV6-1
J: TRBJ2-3

DNA: TGCGCCAGCAGCTTGGAGGCAGGGTCCTTCTATGGCTACACCTTC
CDR3: CASSLEAGSFYGYTF
size: NA
D: NA
V: TRBV5-1
J: TRBJ1-2

DNA: TGCAGCGTTGAAGCTAACAGGGTCCAAGAGACCCAGTACTTC
CDR3: CSVEANRVQETQYF
size: once
D: NA
V: TRBV29-1
J: TRBJ2-5